Following are 9 T cell receptor beta chains from one sample sequenced in a study of cytomegalovirus exposure and HLA in healthy donors. Primers: 60 Vbeta forward and 13 Jbeta reverse. Clones were read by immunoSEQ multiplex PCR, and TCRdb kept only the in-frame ones, dropping some. The sample has about 140,000 clones; approximately 82% are singletons. The sequenced sample consisted of PBMCs. Receptors originate from a young man in good health and CMV-seropositive.

This clone was seen a single time. The V gene is TRBV4-1, the J gene TRBJ2-7; 11 positions match TRBD2. The CDR3 extends over 17 amino acids. Per germline, CDR1 MGHRA and CDR2 YSYEKL. Trimming took 0 bases from V and 2 from J; bases not matched to a gene: 6. CDR3 nucleotide sequence: TGCGCCAGCAGCCAAGATCGGGGGACTAGCGGCACCTACGAGCAGTACTTC. This codes for CASSQDRGTSGTYEQYF.

In nucleotides, the CDR3 is TGTGCCAGCAGGTCGACAGGCTACTACAATGAGCAGTTCTTC. Protein product: CASRSTGYYNEQFF. This chain joins TRBV2 and TRBJ2-1; tentative D call: TRBD1 (6 bases). Germline CDR1 SNHLY, CDR2 FYNNEI. This CDR3 has 14 amino acids. The germline V and J ends were trimmed by 6 bases and 3 bases, with 12 bases remaining between them.

The chain uses TRBV2 and TRBJ2-5; 11 bases align to TRBD2. With V trimmed by 6 bases and J by 2 bases, 5 bases remained unmatched. Germline CDR1 is SNHLY and CDR2 is FYNNEI. The CDR3 consists of 15 residues. The CDR3 spells CASRMTSGNQETQYF. CDR3 coding DNA: TGTGCCAGCAGGATGACTAGCGGGAATCAAGAGACCCAGTACTTC.

The chain joins TRBV6-1 to TRBJ2-2, with 9 bases matching TRBD1. Germline V lookup: CDR1 MNHNS, CDR2 SASEGT. V lost 6 bases, J lost 5 bases, and 4 bases stayed unmatched. The CDR3 extends over 14 amino acids. The chain's CDR3 is CASRRDRDTGELFF. The CDR3 DNA follows: TGTGCCAGCAGGCGGGACAGGGATACCGGGGAGCTGTTTTTT.

The genes are TRBV7-2 and TRBJ1-5; 8 positions match TRBD1. Trimming cost V 7 bases and J 5 bases; bases outside gene matches: 7. CDR1 and CDR2 from the germline V gene are SGHTA and FQGNSA. The CDR3 is 14 amino acids. The CDR3 bases are TGTGCCAGCACAATGGGACAGGACTATCAGCCCCAGCATTTT. This gives the protein CASTMGQDYQPQHF.

This chain links TRBV29-1 with TRBJ1-2; perhaps TRBD1 as D (5 bases). Per germline, CDR1 SQVTM and CDR2 ANQGSEA. The CDR3 runs to 14 residues. V lost 0 bases and J 3 bases, leaving 11 bases between the germline ends. The CDR3 sequence is CSVEDNVGDYGYTF. The CDR3 DNA reads TGCAGCGTTGAAGACAACGTAGGGGACTATGGCTACACCTTC.

The chain uses TRBV5-1 and TRBJ2-7, with 10 bases that match TRBD2. From germline, CDR1 is SGHRS and CDR2 YFSETQ. Trimming took 0 bases from V and 4 from J; bases not matched to a gene: 7. The length of the CDR3 is 16 residues. CDR3 sequence: CASSLEPSGSGYEQYF. CDR3 coding DNA: TGCGCCAGCAGCTTGGAGCCTAGCGGGAGTGGTTACGAGCAGTACTTC.

Comment on this clone: This sample also contains other DNA sequences that code for the same CDR3. The V and J genes are TRBV7-9 and TRBJ1-1, with 11 bases aligning to TRBD1. V lost 6 bases to trimming and J lost 11 bases; unmatched junction nucleotides: 14. This CDR3 is built from 15 residues. The germline gives CDR1 SEHNR, CDR2 FQNEAQ (reference sequence). The CDR3 region is CASSPDRDRGSGAFF. For the CDR3, the DNA is TGTGCCAGCAGTCCTGACCGGGACAGGGGGTCTGGGGCTTTCTTT.

This sequence joins TRBV19 and TRBJ2-2; D uncertain. The CDR3 is 15 residues long. V was cut by 6 bases and J by 4 bases, with 15 bases left in between. CDR1 and CDR2 from the germline V gene are LNHDA and SQIVND (reference sequence). The CDR3 nucleotides are TGTGCCAGTAGACTATCAGCGTATATCACCGGGGAGCTGTTTTTT. It yields the protein CASRLSAYITGELFF. The full variable domain, in which reference TRBV19 and TRBJ2-2 provide the parts outside the CDR3, is DGGITQSPKYLFRKEGQNVTLSCEQNLNHDAMYWYRQDPGQGLRLIYYSQIVNDFQKGDIAEGYSVSREKKESFPLTVTSAQKNPTAFYLCASRLSAYITGELFFGEGSRLTVL.